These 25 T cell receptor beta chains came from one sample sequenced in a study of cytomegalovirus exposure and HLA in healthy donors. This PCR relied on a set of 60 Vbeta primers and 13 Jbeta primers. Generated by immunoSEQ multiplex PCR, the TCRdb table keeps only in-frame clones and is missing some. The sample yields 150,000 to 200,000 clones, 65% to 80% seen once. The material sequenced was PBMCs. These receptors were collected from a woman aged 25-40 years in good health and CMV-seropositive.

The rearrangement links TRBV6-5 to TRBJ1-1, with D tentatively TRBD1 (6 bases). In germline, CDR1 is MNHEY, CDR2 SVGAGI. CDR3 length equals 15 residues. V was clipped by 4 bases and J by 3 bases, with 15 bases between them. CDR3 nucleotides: TGTGCCAGCAGTTTTCGGACAGTGTTGGACACTGAAGCTTTCTTT. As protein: CASSFRTVLDTEAFF.

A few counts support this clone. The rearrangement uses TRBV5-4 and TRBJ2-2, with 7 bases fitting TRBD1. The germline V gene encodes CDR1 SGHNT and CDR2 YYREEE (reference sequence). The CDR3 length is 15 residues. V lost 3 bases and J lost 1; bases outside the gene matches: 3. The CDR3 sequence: CASSYGQVNTGELFF. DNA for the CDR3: TGTGCCAGCAGCTACGGACAGGTGAACACCGGGGAGCTGTTTTTT.

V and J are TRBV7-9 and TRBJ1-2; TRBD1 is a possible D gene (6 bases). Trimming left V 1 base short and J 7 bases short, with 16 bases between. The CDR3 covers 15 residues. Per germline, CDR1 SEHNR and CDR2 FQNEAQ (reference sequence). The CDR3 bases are TGTGCCAGCAGCTTAGGAGGGGGGGGTATTATTGGCTACACCTTC. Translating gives CASSLGGGGIIGYTF.

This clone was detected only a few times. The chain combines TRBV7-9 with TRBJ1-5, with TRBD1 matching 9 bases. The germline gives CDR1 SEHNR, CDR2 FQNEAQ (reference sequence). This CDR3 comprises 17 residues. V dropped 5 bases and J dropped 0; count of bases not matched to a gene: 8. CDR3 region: CASSQDRGLNSNQPQHF. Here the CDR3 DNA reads TGTGCCAGCAGCCAGGACAGGGGACTGAATAGCAATCAGCCCCAGCATTTT.

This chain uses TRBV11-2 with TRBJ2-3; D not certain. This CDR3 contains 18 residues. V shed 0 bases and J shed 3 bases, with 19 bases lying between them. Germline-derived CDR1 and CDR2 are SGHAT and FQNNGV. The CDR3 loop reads CASSLELGPTLGTDTQYF. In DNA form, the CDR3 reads TGTGCCAGCAGCTTAGAGCTTGGGCCAACTCTTGGGACAGATACGCAGTATTTT.

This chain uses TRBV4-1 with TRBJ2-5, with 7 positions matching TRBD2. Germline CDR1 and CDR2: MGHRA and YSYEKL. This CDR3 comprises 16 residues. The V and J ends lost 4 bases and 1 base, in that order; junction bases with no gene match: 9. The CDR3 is CASSPGPSGGQETQYF. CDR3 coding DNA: TGCGCCAGCAGCCCGGGACCGTCGGGAGGCCAAGAGACCCAGTACTTC.

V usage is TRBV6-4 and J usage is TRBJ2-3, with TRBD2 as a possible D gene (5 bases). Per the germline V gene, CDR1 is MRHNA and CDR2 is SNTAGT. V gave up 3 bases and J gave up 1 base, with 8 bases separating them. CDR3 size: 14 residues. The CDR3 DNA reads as TGTGCCAGCAGTGAAGAGGGAGGCACAGATACGCAGTATTTT. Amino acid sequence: CASSEEGGTDTQYF.

The CDR3 DNA sequence: TGTGCCAGCAGCCCCTCCATTTCGACTAGCAGGGTACTGGTTACGCAGTATTTT. Protein: CASSPSISTSRVLVTQYF. The rearrangement links TRBV9 to TRBJ2-3; 7 nucleotides match TRBD2. V lost 4 bases, J lost 8 bases, and 22 bases stayed unmatched. Germline values: CDR1 SGDLS, CDR2 YYNGEE. The CDR3 has 18 amino acids.

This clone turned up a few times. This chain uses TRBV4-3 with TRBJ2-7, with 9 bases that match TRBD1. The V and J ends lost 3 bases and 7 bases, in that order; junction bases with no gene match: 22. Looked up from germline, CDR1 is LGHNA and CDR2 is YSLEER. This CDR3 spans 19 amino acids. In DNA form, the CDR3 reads TGCGCCAGCAGCCATACTATAACAACAGGGGGCGGGTCGGCGTGGGAGCAGTACTTC. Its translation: CASSHTITTGGGSAWEQYF.

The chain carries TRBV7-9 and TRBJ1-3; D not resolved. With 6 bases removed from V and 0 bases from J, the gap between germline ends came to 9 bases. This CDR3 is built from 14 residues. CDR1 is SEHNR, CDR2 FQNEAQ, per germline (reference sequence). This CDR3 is CASRSGFSGNTIYF. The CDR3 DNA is TGTGCCAGCAGGAGCGGGTTCTCTGGAAACACCATATATTTT.

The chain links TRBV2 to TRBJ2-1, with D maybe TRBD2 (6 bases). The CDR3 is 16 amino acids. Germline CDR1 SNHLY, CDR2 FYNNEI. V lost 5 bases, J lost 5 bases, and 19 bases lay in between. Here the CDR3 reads CASSSKAGSTNNEQFF. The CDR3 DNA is TGTGCCAGCAGTTCAAAGGCGGGGAGCACAAACAATGAGCAGTTCTTC.

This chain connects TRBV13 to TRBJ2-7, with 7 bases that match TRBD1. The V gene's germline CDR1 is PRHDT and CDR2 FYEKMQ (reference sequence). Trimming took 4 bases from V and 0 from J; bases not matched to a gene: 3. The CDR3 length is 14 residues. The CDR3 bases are TGTGCCAGCAGCTACTCAGGGGGCTCCTACGAGCAGTACTTC. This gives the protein CASSYSGGSYEQYF.

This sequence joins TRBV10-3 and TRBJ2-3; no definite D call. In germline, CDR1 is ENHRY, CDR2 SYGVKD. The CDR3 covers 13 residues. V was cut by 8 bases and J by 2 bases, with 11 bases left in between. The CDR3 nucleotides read TGTGCCATCGGGCAGTCCCCCACAGATACGCAGTATTTT. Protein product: CAIGQSPTDTQYF.

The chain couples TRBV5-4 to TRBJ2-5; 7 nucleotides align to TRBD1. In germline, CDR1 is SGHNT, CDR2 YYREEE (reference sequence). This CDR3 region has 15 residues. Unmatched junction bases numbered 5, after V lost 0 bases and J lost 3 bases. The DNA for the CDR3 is TGTGCCAGCAGCTTGGACACGCAGGGGGAAGAGACCCAGTACTTC. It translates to CASSLDTQGEETQYF.

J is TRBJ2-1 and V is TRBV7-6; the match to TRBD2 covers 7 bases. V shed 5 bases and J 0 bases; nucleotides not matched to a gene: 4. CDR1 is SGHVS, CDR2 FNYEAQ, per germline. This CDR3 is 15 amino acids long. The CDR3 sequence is CASSTTSLSYNEQFF. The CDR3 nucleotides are TGTGCCAGCAGCACGACTAGCCTCTCCTACAATGAGCAGTTCTTC.

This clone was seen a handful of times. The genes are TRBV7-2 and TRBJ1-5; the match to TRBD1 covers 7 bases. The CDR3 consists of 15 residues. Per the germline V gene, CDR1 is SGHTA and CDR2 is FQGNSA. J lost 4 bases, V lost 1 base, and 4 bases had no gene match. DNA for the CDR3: TGTGCCAGCAGCTTAGTAGGGGGCAGGAATCAGCCCCAGCATTTT. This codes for CASSLVGGRNQPQHF.

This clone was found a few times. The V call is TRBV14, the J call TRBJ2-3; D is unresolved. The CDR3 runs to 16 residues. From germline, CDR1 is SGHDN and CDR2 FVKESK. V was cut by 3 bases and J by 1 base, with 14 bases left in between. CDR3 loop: CASSHLGSAGTDTQYF. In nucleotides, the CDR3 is TGTGCCAGCAGCCACCTCGGAAGTGCGGGCACAGATACGCAGTATTTT.

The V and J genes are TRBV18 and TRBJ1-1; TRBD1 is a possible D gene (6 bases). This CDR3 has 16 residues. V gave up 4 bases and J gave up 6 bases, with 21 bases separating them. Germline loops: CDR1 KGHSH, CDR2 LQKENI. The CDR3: CASSLTGWTISPEAFF. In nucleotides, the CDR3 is TGTGCCAGCTCACTAACAGGGTGGACAATTTCTCCTGAAGCTTTCTTT. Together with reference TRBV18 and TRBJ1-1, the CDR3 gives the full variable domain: NAGVMQNPRHLVRRRGQEARLRCSPMKGHSHVYWYRQLPEEGLKFMVYLQKENIIDESGMPKERFSAEFPKEGPSILRIQQVVRGDSAAYFCASSLTGWTISPEAFFGQGTRLTVV.

In DNA form, the CDR3 reads TGTGCCACCAGCAGATCCGCGGCCGGGACAGGGAGGCCCCATGAGCCCCAGCATTTT. It encodes CATSRSAAGTGRPHEPQHF. The V and J genes are TRBV15 and TRBJ1-5; 9 bases align to TRBD1. The V segment lost 2 bases and the J segment 8 bases; nucleotides outside the gene matches: 19. Germline V gene sequence: CDR1 LNHNV, CDR2 YYDKDF (reference sequence). CDR3 length equals 19 residues.

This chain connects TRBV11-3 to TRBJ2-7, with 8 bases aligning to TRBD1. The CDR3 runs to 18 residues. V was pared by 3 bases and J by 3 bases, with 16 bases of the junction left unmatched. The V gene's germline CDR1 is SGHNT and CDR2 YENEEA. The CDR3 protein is CASSFVLPWDRKYYEQYF. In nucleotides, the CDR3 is TGTGCCAGCAGCTTCGTCTTGCCCTGGGACAGGAAATACTACGAGCAGTACTTC.

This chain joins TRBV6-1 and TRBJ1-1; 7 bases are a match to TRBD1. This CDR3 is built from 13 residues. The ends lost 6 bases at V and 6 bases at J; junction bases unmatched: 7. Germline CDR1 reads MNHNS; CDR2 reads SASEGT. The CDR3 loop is CASRGQNYPEAFF. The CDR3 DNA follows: TGTGCCAGCAGGGGACAGAATTATCCTGAAGCTTTCTTT.

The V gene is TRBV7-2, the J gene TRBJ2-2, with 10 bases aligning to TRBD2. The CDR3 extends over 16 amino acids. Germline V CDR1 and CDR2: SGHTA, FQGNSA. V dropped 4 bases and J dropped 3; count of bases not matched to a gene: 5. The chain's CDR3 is CASSSGLAAYTGELFF. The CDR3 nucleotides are TGTGCCAGCAGCTCAGGACTAGCGGCGTACACCGGGGAGCTGTTTTTT.

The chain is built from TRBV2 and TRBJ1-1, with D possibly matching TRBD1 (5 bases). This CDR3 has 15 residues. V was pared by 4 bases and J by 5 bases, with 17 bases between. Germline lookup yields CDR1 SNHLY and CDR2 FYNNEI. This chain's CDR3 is CASSAGFQGMTEAFF. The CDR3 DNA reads TGTGCCAGCAGTGCAGGGTTTCAAGGGATGACTGAAGCTTTCTTT. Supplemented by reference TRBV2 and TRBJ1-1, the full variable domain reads EPEVTQTPSHQVTQMGQEVILRCVPISNHLYFYWYRQILGQKVEFLVSFYNNEISEKSEIFDDQFSVERPDGSNFTLKIRSTKLEDSAMYFCASSAGFQGMTEAFFGQGTRLTVV.

DNA for the CDR3: TGTGCCAGCAGCCCAGGTCGGGGACAGGGGGCCCACGAGCAGTACTTC. Translation: CASSPGRGQGAHEQYF. This sequence joins TRBV7-9 and TRBJ2-7; the match to TRBD1 covers 12 bases. Germline V lookup: CDR1 SEHNR, CDR2 FQNEAQ (reference sequence). The CDR3 has 16 amino acids. Losses at the gene ends were 5 bases for V and 5 bases for J; bases not matched to a gene: 10.

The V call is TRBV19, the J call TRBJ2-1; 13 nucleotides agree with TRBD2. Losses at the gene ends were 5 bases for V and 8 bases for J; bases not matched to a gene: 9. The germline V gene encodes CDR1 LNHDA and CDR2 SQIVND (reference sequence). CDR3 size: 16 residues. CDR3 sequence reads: CASSAFGLAGAYEQFF. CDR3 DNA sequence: TGTGCCAGTAGTGCATTTGGACTAGCGGGAGCATATGAGCAGTTCTTC. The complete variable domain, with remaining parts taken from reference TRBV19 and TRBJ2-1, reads DGGITQSPKYLFRKEGQNVTLSCEQNLNHDAMYWYRQDPGQGLRLIYYSQIVNDFQKGDIAEGYSVSREKKESFPLTVTSAQKNPTAFYLCASSAFGLAGAYEQFFGPGTRLTVL.